This T cell receptor beta chain comes out of a study of cytomegalovirus exposure and HLA in healthy donors. The CDR3 contains 16 residues. In germline, CDR1 is SGHTA, CDR2 FQGNSA. Trimming removed 2 bases from V and 3 bases from J; junction bases left unmatched: 7. The PCR ran on 60 Vbeta and 13 Jbeta primers. Assay: immunoSEQ multiplex PCR; the TCRdb copy retains only in-frame clones and omits some. The table includes roughly 99,000 clones, approximately 74% detected once. In regard to this clone: What it recognizes is unknown.

Regarding the study as a whole: A later analysis, which compared TCR beta chains of equal frequency, found the HLA-associated ones more clonally expanded.

The receptor's source is a woman aged 40 to 50 in good health and CMV-seropositive. The sample comprised PBMCs. This chain uses TRBV7-2 with TRBJ2-1; 7 bases align to TRBD1. The CDR3 here is CASSLSGTVGYNEQFF. CDR3 bases: TGTGCCAGCAGCTTATCCGGGACAGTGGGCTACAATGAGCAGTTCTTC.